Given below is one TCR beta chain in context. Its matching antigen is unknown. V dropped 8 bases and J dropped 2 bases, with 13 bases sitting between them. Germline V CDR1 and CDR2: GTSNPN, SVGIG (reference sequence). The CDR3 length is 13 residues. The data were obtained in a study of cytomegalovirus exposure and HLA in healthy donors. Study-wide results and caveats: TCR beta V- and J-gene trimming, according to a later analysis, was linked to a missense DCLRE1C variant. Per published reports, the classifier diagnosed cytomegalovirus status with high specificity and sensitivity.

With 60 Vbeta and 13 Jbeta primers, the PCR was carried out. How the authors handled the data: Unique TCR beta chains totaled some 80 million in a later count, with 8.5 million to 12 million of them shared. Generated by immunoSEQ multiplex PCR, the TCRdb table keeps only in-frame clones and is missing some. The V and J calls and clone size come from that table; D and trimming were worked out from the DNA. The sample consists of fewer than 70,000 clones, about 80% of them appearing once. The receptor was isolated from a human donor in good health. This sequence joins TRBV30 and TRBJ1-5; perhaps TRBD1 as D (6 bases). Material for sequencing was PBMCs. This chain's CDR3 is CATGSGGNQPQHF. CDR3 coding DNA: TGTGCCACAGGGTCAGGGGGCAATCAGCCCCAGCATTTT.